The 19 T cell receptor beta chains reported below all come from one sample, sequenced in a study of response to subunit inactivated influenza vaccine. MiXCR, applied by TCRdb to the RT-PCR reads, yields one record per CDR3 protein. The profile shows more than 700,000 distinct CDR3 sequences, around 20% of them singletons. Specimen: PBMCs from blood, collected 4 to 6 days after vaccination. The receptors were sampled from a middle-aged man who received an inactivated influenza vaccine.

This clonotype was counted a few times. The gene calls are TRBV6-2 or TRBV6-3 and TRBJ2-5, with D possibly TRBD2 on 5 matching bases. Trimming stripped 2 bases from V and 4 bases from J, with 8 bases between. The germline V gene encodes CDR1 MNHEY and CDR2 SVGEGT. CDR3 length: 13 residues. The CDR3 coding sequence is TGTGCCAGCAGTTACAGAGGGTTAGAGACCCAGTACTTC. Protein product: CASSYRGLETQYF.

This clonotype was counted at least ten times. The chain joins TRBV6-2 or TRBV6-3 to TRBJ2-2; TRBD2 matches 8 bases. Losses at the gene ends were 5 bases for V and 3 bases for J; bases not matched to a gene: 2. This CDR3 is built from 14 residues. The germline CDR1 and CDR2 sequences are MNHEY and SVGEGT. The CDR3 coding sequence is TGTGCCAGCAGTAGGGGACTAGACACCGGGGAGCTGTTTTTT. The encoded protein is CASSRGLDTGELFF.

The chain is built from TRBV2 and TRBJ2-7; 7 bases are a match to TRBD1. Trimming cost V 7 bases and J 2 bases; bases outside gene matches: 5. Germline V CDR1 and CDR2: SNHLY, FYNNEI. The CDR3 runs 13 residues. The CDR3 sequence: CASIGTDAYEQYF. CDR3 sequence (DNA): TGTGCCAGCATTGGGACAGATGCCTACGAGCAGTACTTC.

This sequence joins TRBV12-5 and TRBJ2-3, with no clear D. CDR1 and CDR2 (germline): LGHNT, FRNRAP. V was pared by 6 bases and J by 4 bases, with 11 bases between. The CDR3 sequence is 13 residues long. This CDR3 is CASGLVTADTQYF. The CDR3 DNA follows: TGTGCTAGTGGGCTGGTGACGGCAGATACGCAGTATTTT.

The rearrangement links TRBV11-2 to TRBJ2-5; TRBD1 matches 9 bases. The trim removed 5 bases at V and 1 base at J, leaving 11 bases unmatched. The CDR3 sequence is 17 residues long. Per germline, CDR1 SGHAT and CDR2 FQNNGV. The CDR3 here is CASSPRTGASTQETQYF. Written as DNA, the CDR3 is TGTGCCAGCAGCCCGCGGACAGGGGCTAGTACCCAAGAGACCCAGTACTTC.

The V and J genes are TRBV10-2 and TRBJ2-7, with 9 bases matching TRBD2. V was pared by 5 bases and J by 4 bases, with 9 bases of the junction left unmatched. Germline-derived CDR1 and CDR2 are WSHSY and SAAADI. The CDR3 loop spans 15 amino acids. CDR3 nucleotide sequence: TGCGCCAGCAGTATTTCACCGGGACTAGCTTACGAGCAGTACTTC. Its protein product is CASSISPGLAYEQYF.

There are many counts of this clonotype. The V gene is TRBV10-3, the J gene TRBJ2-7, with a possible D match to TRBD1 (6 bases). The CDR3 has 12 amino acids. Trimming cost V 8 bases and J 1 base, with 9 bases left between them. Looked up from germline, CDR1 is ENHRY and CDR2 is SYGVKD. The chain's CDR3 is CAIAGQSYEQYF. CDR3 nucleotide sequence: TGTGCCATCGCTGGACAGTCCTACGAGCAGTACTTC.

The V and J genes are TRBV6-2 or TRBV6-3 and TRBJ2-7; TRBD1 matches 7 bases. V lost 3 bases, J lost 3 bases, and 8 bases stayed unmatched. The CDR3 totals 15 residues. From germline, CDR1 is MNHEY and CDR2 SVGEGT. This CDR3 reads CASSYGRQGGYEQYF. In DNA, the CDR3 is TGTGCCAGCAGTTATGGGAGACAGGGCGGCTACGAGCAGTACTTC.

The rearrangement joins TRBV5-1 to TRBJ1-5; D unresolved. Germline CDR1 reads SGHRS; CDR2 reads YFSETQ. With 4 bases removed from V and 1 base from J, the gap between germline ends came to 12 bases. The CDR3 length is 15 residues. The CDR3 sequence: CASSLDLGSNQPQHF. In DNA form, the CDR3 reads TGCGCCAGCAGCCTCGATCTCGGAAGCAATCAGCCCCAGCATTTT.

The J gene is TRBJ2-2, the V gene TRBV6-1, with D tentatively TRBD1 or TRBD2 (5 bases each). The V end was cut by 7 bases, the J end by 2 bases, with 17 bases between. Germline CDR1 and CDR2: MNHNS and SASEGT. The CDR3 totals 16 residues. This chain's CDR3 is CASKLDPGPNTGELFF. CDR3 nucleotide sequence: TGTGCCAGCAAATTGGACCCGGGACCTAACACCGGGGAGCTGTTTTTT.

There are many counts of this clonotype. The genes are TRBV4-2 and TRBJ1-5; unclear D gene. The CDR3 spans 13 residues. Per germline, CDR1 LGHNA and CDR2 YNFKEQ. Trimming cost V 0 bases and J 5 bases, with 5 bases left between them. The CDR3 coding sequence is TGTGCCAGCAGCCAAGATGGAGATCAGCCCCAGCATTTT. This encodes CASSQDGDQPQHF.

A few counts support this clonotype. The V call is TRBV29-1, the J call TRBJ2-3; D remains ambiguous. CDR1 is SQVTM, CDR2 ANQGSEA, per germline. V shed 4 bases and J shed 5 bases, with 7 bases lying between them. The CDR3 is made up of 11 amino acids. DNA for the CDR3: TGCAGCGTTGGGGAAAGAGATACGCAGTATTTT. Protein sequence: CSVGERDTQYF.

This clonotype was seen a handful of times. The chain uses TRBV9 and TRBJ2-3; D gene unclear. Germline V gene lookup returns CDR1 SGDLS and CDR2 YYNGEE. The CDR3 loop spans 15 amino acids. V was trimmed by 0 bases and J by 1 base, leaving 9 bases between them. The CDR3 here is CASSVEPGRTDTQYF. In DNA, the CDR3 is TGTGCCAGCAGCGTAGAACCAGGCCGCACAGATACGCAGTATTTT.

This clonotype has only a few counts. This chain links TRBV9 with TRBJ2-3; D is perhaps TRBD2 (6 bases). The germline V and J ends were trimmed by 4 bases and 2 bases, with 17 bases remaining between them. The CDR3 contains 16 residues. CDR1 is SGDLS, CDR2 YYNGEE, per germline. This CDR3 is CASSLRGRGYTDTQYF. CDR3 in DNA: TGTGCCAGCAGCTTAAGAGGGCGGGGATACACAGATACGCAGTATTTT.

CDR3 in amino acids: CASRWRENTEAFF. The CDR3 DNA is TGTGCCAGTAGATGGAGGGAGAACACTGAAGCTTTCTTT. This chain connects TRBV19 to TRBJ1-1, with D hard to call. The CDR3 length is 13 residues. V was pared by 6 bases and J by 1 base, with 9 bases between. Per the germline V gene, CDR1 is LNHDA and CDR2 is SQIVND (reference sequence).

This chain joins TRBV20-1 and TRBJ1-2; a weak D match, TRBD1 (5 bases). This CDR3 is built from 16 residues. The germline V and J ends were trimmed by 0 bases and 1 base, with 15 bases remaining between them. Germline V gene sequence: CDR1 DFQATT, CDR2 SNEGSKA (reference sequence). CDR3 residues: CSARDVRGVGNYGYTF. CDR3 in DNA: TGCAGTGCTAGAGATGTAAGGGGCGTTGGTAACTATGGCTACACCTTC.

The chain is built from TRBV18 and TRBJ2-7; a possible D gene is TRBD2 (6 bases). Germline loops: CDR1 KGHSH, CDR2 LQKENI. The length of the CDR3 is 14 residues. V lost 3 bases to trimming and J lost 6 bases, with 15 bases between them. Written as DNA, the CDR3 is TGTGCCAGCTCACCCGGGACGGGACTCTCCGAGCAGTACTTC. Translation: CASSPGTGLSEQYF.

This clonotype was observed a handful of times. V gene TRBV6-2 or TRBV6-3 combines with J gene TRBJ2-3; TRBD2 agrees at 8 bases. V was pared by 0 bases and J by 0 bases, with 8 bases of the junction left unmatched. CDR1 is MNHEY, CDR2 SVGEGT, per germline. The CDR3 is 18 amino acids. The CDR3 is CASSYSLGTSGSTDTQYF. The DNA for the CDR3 is TGTGCCAGCAGTTACTCTCTCGGAACTAGCGGTAGCACAGATACGCAGTATTTT.

This clonotype was observed once. The gene calls are TRBV28 and TRBJ2-1, with D hard to call. Trimming pared 5 bases from V and 9 bases from J, leaving 20 bases between. Germline V gives CDR1 MDHEN, CDR2 SYDVKM. CDR3 size: 15 residues. The CDR3 DNA reads as TGTGCCAGCAGTCCCACCCCATCGGCGGCCCGTGAGCAGTTCTTC. Translated: CASSPTPSAAREQFF.